Included here is one T cell receptor beta chain sequence, with context. Treatment here: randomized to nivolumab then ipilimumab (arm A) or the reverse (arm B). This specimen comes from a study of sequential checkpoint blockade in melanoma. Trimming removed 8 bases at V and 6 bases at J, with 22 bases between. The CDR3 loop spans 16 amino acids. CDR1 and CDR2 from the germline V gene are SEHNR and FQNEAQ (reference sequence). Here immunoSEQ multiplex PCR was the method, and the copy in TCRdb shows in-frame clones only, minus some. The repertoire includes 25,000 to 30,000 clones, under 85% of them detected once, and around a sixth sits in the top ten.

This rearrangement joins TRBV7-9 to TRBJ1-4; D is possibly TRBD1 (5 bases). The specimen comprised CD8+ T cells sorted from blood (inferred from file names), sampled from a patient given nivolumab and ipilimumab in sequence. The sequence came from a human donor with melanoma. Written as DNA, the CDR3 is TGTGCCAGCGCGTACCCCGTCGGGACTCTCGATGAAAAACTGTTTTTT. Protein: CASAYPVGTLDEKLFF.